This entry lists 5 T cell receptor beta chains sequenced from one sample in a study of cytomegalovirus exposure and HLA in healthy donors. The PCR contained 60 Vbeta and 13 Jbeta primers. TCRdb's copy holds only in-frame clones and misses some; the assay was immunoSEQ multiplex PCR. The profile covers 80,000 to 95,000 clones, with approximately 70% appearing a single time and about 15% taken by the ten largest. The sample comprised PBMCs. The receptors originated from a woman in her fifties or sixties in good health and CMV-seropositive.

This sequence joins TRBV13 and TRBJ2-7; 12 nucleotides agree with TRBD2. This CDR3 is 14 amino acids long. V lost 4 bases, J lost 4 bases, and 2 bases stayed unmatched. Per germline, CDR1 PRHDT and CDR2 FYEKMQ (reference sequence). The CDR3 DNA reads TGTGCCAGCAGCTCGACTAGCGGGAGTTACGAGCAGTACTTC. It is translated as CASSSTSGSYEQYF. The full variable domain, rest sourced from reference TRBV13 and TRBJ2-7, is AAGVIQSPRHLIKEKRETATLKCYPIPRHDTVYWYQQGPGQDPQFLISFYEKMQSDKGSIPDRFSAQQFSDYHSELNMSSLELGDSALYFCASSSTSGSYEQYFGPGTRLTVT.

The J gene is TRBJ1-4, the V gene TRBV19; D remains ambiguous. The germline V gene encodes CDR1 LNHDA and CDR2 SQIVND (reference sequence). This CDR3 has 13 amino acids. V was trimmed by 3 bases and J by 8 bases, leaving 10 bases between them. The CDR3 sequence: CASSMGRGEKLFF. CDR3 bases: TGTGCCAGTAGTATGGGTCGCGGAGAAAAACTGTTTTTT.

J is TRBJ1-2 and V is TRBV5-8; 7 bases line up with TRBD1. CDR1 is SGHTS and CDR2 is YDEGEE in the germline V gene. There are 13 residues in the CDR3. Trimming took 2 bases from V and 4 from J; bases not matched to a gene: 2. DNA of the CDR3: TGTGCCAGCAGCTTTGGACAGGCCTATGGCTACACCTTC. Amino acids: CASSFGQAYGYTF.

J is TRBJ2-1 and V is TRBV4-3, with D possibly TRBD2 on 5 matching bases. This CDR3 has 15 amino acids. Deletions cut 0 bases from V and 6 bases from J, with 12 bases between. CDR1 is LGHNA, CDR2 YSLEER, per germline. The CDR3 DNA follows: TGCGCCAGCAGCCAAGAGGAGGTCACGGGCAATGAGCAGTTCTTC. Amino acids: CASSQEEVTGNEQFF.

J is TRBJ1-1 and V is TRBV5-1, with TRBD1 matching 7 bases. The germline V gene has CDR1 SGHRS and CDR2 YFSETQ. V was clipped by 7 bases and J by 0 bases; unmatched bases: 9. The CDR3 spans 15 residues. The DNA of the CDR3 is TGCGCCAGCGACCCGGGACAGCCCATGAACACTGAAGCTTTCTTT. It yields the protein CASDPGQPMNTEAFF. Full variable domain (outside the CDR3, taken from reference TRBV5-1 and TRBJ1-1): KAGVTQTPRYLIKTRGQQVTLSCSPISGHRSVSWYQQTPGQGLQFLFEYFSETQRNKGNFPGRFSGRQFSNSRSEMNVSTLELGDSALYLCASDPGQPMNTEAFFGQGTRLTVV.